The sequence of this T cell receptor (beta chain) was determined in a study of human T cells and chemical hapten exposure (dated by TCRdb to about 2021). General notes on the study: For sensitization, 2% DPC in acetone was applied to a 2 cm by 2 cm area of upper inner arm skin. Patients additionally received weekly therapeutic DPC doses to the scalp throughout the roughly 25-week study period. Patch tests used Finn chambers with 0.01% DPC on the upper back, scored after 6 days by International Contact Dermatitis Research Group standards. The mostly female patient cohort included alopecia areata with under or over 50% scalp involvement, alopecia totalis and alopecia universalis. Libraries were pooled for sequencing, and variation in per-sample TCR yields was attributed mainly to small differences in library volumes within the pool. This study followed changes in the peripheral blood TCR repertoire in vivo during primary and secondary sensitization of alopecia patients to the hapten diphenylcyclopropenone (DPC). Blood was sampled from patients pre-sensitization (week 0) and at 2, 6 and about 24 weeks after DPC sensitization. Roughly 30 alopecia patients gave blood for TCR sequencing at one to four time points (pre-sensitization, 2, 6 and 24 weeks).

Library method: RACE. Instrument on record: NextSeq 500. During library preparation, unique molecular identifiers were attached to individual cDNA molecules so that TCRs could be counted quantitatively and reproducibly. Both TCR alpha and TCR beta chains were sequenced from each blood RNA sample. The published analysis was carried out like this. Samples had a median of about 96,000 TCRs, with a range from roughly 20,000 to 700,000. The Decombinator software suite was used to annotate V, J and CDR3 in the TCR reads. For the PS versus PT1 abundance plots, all samples were subsampled to the same number of TCRs (28,000). Expanded TCRs were defined as absent before sensitization and observed at least eight times at the 2-week time point. TCRdb reran the public reads through fastp at Q25 and MiXCR, keeping productive beta chains. Each entry merges the rows of one CDR3 protein and shows their most common DNA and genes. Clone size and V and J calls follow TCRdb, not the original study. The sample has tens of thousands of distinct CDR3 sequences on record, about a tenth of them singletons. The leading ten clones occupy more than 13% of the sample.

CDR1 MNHNY and CDR2 SVGAGI were looked up in the germline V gene (reference sequence). The CDR3 spans 14 residues, from the cysteine through the phenylalanine. Just CDR3 DNA is preserved here, 42 bases in frame from base 1. V gives up 2 bases and J gives up 4 bases, and the segment between their germline ends measures 12 bases. The time point label, read with the paper, signifies: pre-sensitization, week 0. Per the publication, the treatment or condition label means: therapeutic diphenylcyclopropenone sensitization with weekly scalp DPC. Blood at each patch-test visit was drawn before the patch test was applied. Patients were eligible if aged 18 to 70, diagnosed with alopecia and judged suitable for DPC therapy, and pregnant patients were excluded. Total RNA was extracted from unfractionated whole blood collected in Tempus Blood RNA tubes. Paper-wide results and their limitations: Compared with pre-sensitization or healthy control sets, expanded TCRs formed significantly more large CDR3 similarity clusters, which is consistent with antigen-driven responses. After repeated subsampling, the strength of the expansion versus patch-test correlation and the threshold at which it became significant changed. Because every patient had alopecia, a presumed autoimmune disease, the patients' immune response might differ from that of healthy individuals. Patch test score was positively correlated with the number of PT1 expanded TCRs, with significance at thresholds 8, 16 and 32 but not at 4. No change with DPC sensitization was found in the number of TCRs above 1 in 1000 frequency, and no evidence of global repertoire structure alterations was found.

The table lists this clonotype with many counts. Its antigen is still unknown. The input lacks base qualities; no much larger clone sits a single base away. This TCR derives from a woman aged 40 to 50 with alopecia areata. Some clones in this sample may be carry-over from other donors' samples. The rearranged chain carries TRBV6-6 and TRBJ2-7, with TRBD2 perhaps the D gene, on 5 matching bases. This specimen was whole blood, taken in connection with sensitization to the hapten diphenylcyclopropenone (DPC). The DNA reads as follows: TGTGCCAGCAGTTACCCCGGGGTGAGATACGAGCAGTACTTC. Its protein is CASSYPGVRYEQYF.